What follows describes a single T cell receptor (beta chain). Its antigen is still unknown. Exclusion followed for patients with uncontrolled infection, other autoimmune disease, pregnancy or lactation. The sample belongs to a study of T cells in Graves' hyperthyroidism and ophthalmopathy. Overall study results and limits: Also found in blood were most expanded thyroid clonotypes above 0.001. For ophthalmopathy, model prediction preceded onset by a median 6.5 months.

CDR3 size: 14 residues. Germline V lookup: CDR1 MDHEN, CDR2 SYDVKM. Trimming removed 5 bases at V and 3 bases at J, with 13 bases between. RNA transcripts served as the template for amplifying TCR beta CDR3 regions. First-round RT-PCR with HTBI primers amplified the TCR CDR3 region. Via MiXCR, TCRdb re-called the multiplex PCR reads, giving one row per CDR3 protein. The data show 640,000 or so distinct CDR3 sequences, roughly 14% seen once. This receptor was identified in a woman aged 35 to 49 with Graves' ophthalmopathy. What was sequenced was blood. This rearrangement joins TRBV28 to TRBJ1-2; tentatively, D is TRBD1 (6 bases). Written as DNA, the CDR3 is TGTGCCAGCAGTCCCCCGGGGGCATACTATGGCTACACCTTC. It translates to CASSPPGAYYGYTF.